The T cell receptor (beta chain) under discussion was sequenced for a study of blood T cell repertoires in COVID-19. Study at large: Material from acute and convalescent COVID-19 was sourced from the United States, Italy and Spain. The analysed material was cDNA or gDNA that came from T cells, B-cell-depleted T cells, or PBMCs.

Libraries were prepared by immunoSEQ multiplex PCR; TCRdb keeps only in-frame clonotypes and omits some of them. Of fewer than 350,000 clones listed, 80% to 95% were seen once; the top ten hold roughly 7.3%. This CDR3 comprises 14 residues. V shed 10 bases, J shed 6 bases, and the junction held 12 bases outside the gene matches. Germline values: CDR1 MGHRA, CDR2 YSYEKL. While infection was still active, Seattle patients were enrolled and then followed longitudinally. The sequence derives from a woman under 40 with COVID-19, enrolled during active disease. Sequencing input: peripheral blood. J is TRBJ2-7 and V is TRBV4-1; TRBD2 agrees at 10 bases. Here the CDR3 DNA reads TGCGCCACTGCTCCGGGACTAGCGTTTCGCGAGCAGTACTTC. This gives the protein CATAPGLAFREQYF.